The 8 T cell receptor beta chains listed next were all sequenced from one sample in a study of shared clonotypes between healthy human individuals. Using immunoSEQ multiplex PCR, the repertoire was profiled, and TCRdb retains in-frame clones only, with some absent. The table records approximately 710,000 clones, less than 95% of them present only once. The sample consisted of memory CD8+ T cells from PBMCs. The subset was: CD45RO+ cells pooled with CCR7-negative TemRA cells. Receptors were obtained from a man in his late teens or twenties in good health. Some clones in this sample may be carry-over from other donors' samples.

The DNA of the CDR3 is TGTGCCATCCGGGGAACCGGTTCCTACGAGCAGTACTTC. Its protein product is CAIRGTGSYEQYF. The gene calls are TRBV7-9 and TRBJ2-7; D might be TRBD2 (5 bases). CDR3 length: 13 amino acids. The V gene's germline CDR1 is SEHNR and CDR2 FQNEAQ (reference sequence). Between the trimmed V and J ends, which lost 10 bases and 1 base, there was a span of 14 bases.

J is TRBJ2-7 and V is TRBV27; TRBD2 agrees at 9 bases. The CDR3 contains 13 residues. J gave up 8 bases and V 2 bases, and 4 bases lay outside the gene matches. Germline lookup yields CDR1 MNHEY and CDR2 SMNVEV (reference sequence). CDR3 sequence: CASSLLTSGKQYF. For the CDR3, the DNA is TGTGCCAGCAGTTTACTGACTAGCGGTAAGCAGTACTTC.

V is TRBV7-9 and J is TRBJ2-7; the match to TRBD1 covers 9 bases. J lost 2 bases, V lost 4 bases, and 9 bases had no gene match. The V gene's germline CDR1 is SEHNR and CDR2 FQNEAQ (reference sequence). The CDR3 consists of 16 residues. The CDR3 loop reads CASSSGQGLLAYEQYF. DNA for the CDR3: TGTGCCAGCAGCTCGGGACAGGGACTGTTAGCCTACGAGCAGTACTTC. The variable domain in full, completed from reference TRBV7-9 and TRBJ2-7, reads DTGVSQNPRHKITKRGQNVTFRCDPISEHNRLYWYRQTLGQGPEFLTYFQNEAQLEKSRLLSDRFSAERPKGSFSTLEIQRTEQGDSAMYLCASSSGQGLLAYEQYFGPGTRLTVT.

This chain links TRBV2 with TRBJ2-1, with a tentative D call TRBD2 (6 bases). The V end lost 3 bases, the J end lost 5 bases, and 14 bases lay between the germline ends. Germline V gives CDR1 SNHLY, CDR2 FYNNEI. The CDR3 length is 15 residues. CDR3 in DNA: TGTGCCAGCAGTGATTACGGGAGTAAAAACAATGAGCAGTTCTTC. As protein: CASSDYGSKNNEQFF.

J is TRBJ2-1 and V is TRBV14; TRBD2 matches at 15 bases. Trimming at V came to 0 bases and at J to 9 bases, leaving 3 bases not matched to a gene. Germline CDR1 and CDR2: SGHDN and FVKESK. The CDR3 has 16 amino acids. The CDR3 coding sequence is TGTGCCAGCAGCCAAGATCAGGGACTAGCGGGAGGTGAGCAGTTCTTC. It translates to CASSQDQGLAGGEQFF.

J is TRBJ1-1 and V is TRBV28; the D is unclear. Germline-derived CDR1 and CDR2 are MDHEN and SYDVKM. This CDR3 comprises 13 residues. Trimming shortened V by 7 bases and J by 6 bases, and 15 bases separated the two germline ends. This chain's CDR3 is CASIQRRVPEAFF. In DNA form, the CDR3 reads TGTGCCAGCATCCAGCGTAGGGTTCCTGAAGCTTTCTTT.

V gene TRBV15 combines with J gene TRBJ1-1; a possible D gene is TRBD1 (5 bases). V was clipped by 6 bases and J by 8 bases, with 22 bases between them. There are 15 residues in the CDR3. CDR1 and CDR2 (germline): LNHNV, YYDKDF (reference sequence). In nucleotides, the CDR3 is TGTGCCACCAGTGTGGGACGGCGGCGAGGGGTGGAAGCTTTCTTT. This gives the protein CATSVGRRRGVEAFF.

In DNA form, the CDR3 reads TGTGCCAGCAGTCCGGCCTCCTGGAGTGGGGAGCAGTACTTC. It translates to CASSPASWSGEQYF. J is TRBJ2-7 and V is TRBV27; D is ambiguous. V lost 5 bases, J lost 7 bases, and 18 bases lay in between. The CDR3 loop spans 14 amino acids. CDR1 and CDR2 (germline): MNHEY, SMNVEV (reference sequence).